This is a list of T cell receptor beta chains from one sample in a study of cytomegalovirus exposure and HLA in healthy donors. Using immunoSEQ multiplex PCR, the repertoire was profiled, and TCRdb retains in-frame clones only, with some absent. The sample lists around 160,000 clones; about 80% were seen once. Source material: PBMCs. All receptors come from a man aged 50 to 60 in good health and CMV-seropositive. CDR3s include the opening cysteine and the closing phenylalanine or tryptophan. The order of the fields is D gene, J gene, clone size, V gene, CDR3 protein, CDR3 DNA. The D gene is left open where the match is weak. Expanded clones get a size class; other rows say once, few or many, or leave the size out.

>NA|TRBJ1-5|once|TRBV19
CASSSQGTWGNQPQHF
TGTGCCAGTAGTTCGCAGGGGACCTGGGGCAATCAGCCCCAGCATTTT
>NA|TRBJ1-1|NA|TRBV11-3
CASSRQMNTEAFF
TGTGCCAGCAGTCGACAGATGAACACTGAAGCTTTCTTT
>TRBD2|TRBJ2-5|NA|TRBV5-1
CASSIPSGGISETQYF
TGCGCCAGCAGCATCCCTAGCGGGGGGATTAGCGAGACCCAGTACTTC
>TRBD2|TRBJ2-3|few|TRBV15
CATSPVTSGGPSTDTQYF
TGTGCCACCAGCCCTGTTACTAGCGGGGGGCCGAGCACAGATACGCAGTATTTT
>TRBD2|TRBJ2-1|NA|TRBV5-1
CASSSGTSGGNEQFF
TGCGCCAGCAGCAGCGGGACTAGCGGGGGGAATGAGCAGTTCTTC
>NA|TRBJ1-4|NA|TRBV25-1
CASSGVGELFF
TGTGCCAGCAGTGGAGTTGGTGAACTGTTTTTT
>TRBD1|TRBJ1-2|NA|TRBV7-2
CASSLESGGGYTF
TGTGCCAGCAGCTTAGAGTCAGGGGGAGGCTACACCTTC
>TRBD1|TRBJ2-7|NA|TRBV7-9
CASRTPGGSYEQYF
TGTGCCAGCAGGACCCCAGGGGGATCCTACGAGCAGTACTTC
>NA|TRBJ2-1|once|TRBV7-8
CASSLRFREEWLRSDEQFF
TGTGCCAGCAGCCTAAGATTCAGGGAAGAATGGCTCCGCTCGGATGAGCAGTTCTTC
>NA|TRBJ1-2|NA|TRBV19
CASSPPGTREAYGYTF
TGTGCCAGTAGTCCGCCCGGGACACGGGAGGCCTATGGCTACACCTTC
>TRBD1|TRBJ1-1|NA|TRBV5-1
CASSKGQGRTEAFF
TGCGCCAGCAGCAAGGGACAGGGAAGGACTGAAGCTTTCTTT
>TRBD1|TRBJ2-2|NA|TRBV11-2
CASTLQGSRTGELFF
TGTGCCAGCACCTTACAGGGGAGTAGGACCGGGGAGCTGTTTTTT
>NA|TRBJ2-3|NA|TRBV7-3
CASSLVGPRDTQYF
TGTGCCAGCAGCTTAGTGGGGCCGCGGGATACGCAGTATTTT
>NA|TRBJ1-2|NA|TRBV27
CASSPRTARGYTF
TGTGCCAGCAGTCCACGGACAGCTAGGGGCTACACCTTC
>TRBD2|TRBJ2-5|NA|TRBV5-4
CASSLRLAGQETQYF
TGTGCCAGCAGCCTGAGACTAGCGGGCCAAGAGACCCAGTACTTC
>TRBD1|TRBJ1-5|NA|TRBV11-2
CASSSGQGANQPQHF
TGTGCCAGCAGCTCTGGACAGGGTGCCAATCAGCCCCAGCATTTT
>NA|TRBJ1-3|NA|TRBV4-2
CASSQDRMAYASGNTIYF
TGTGCCAGCAGCCAAGATCGAATGGCATATGCCTCTGGAAACACCATATATTTT
>TRBD1|TRBJ2-2|NA|TRBV30
CAWSRDRGRWGELFF
TGTGCCTGGAGCCGGGACAGGGGGCGATGGGGGGAGCTGTTTTTT
>TRBD1|TRBJ1-1|NA|TRBV4-2
CASSRGTGGTEAFF
TGTGCCAGCAGCCGTGGGACAGGCGGCACTGAAGCTTTCTTT
>TRBD1|TRBJ2-3|NA|TRBV2
CASSGDRDTQYF
TGTGCCAGCAGTGGGGACAGAGATACGCAGTATTTT
>NA|TRBJ2-1|NA|TRBV29-1
CSVEMGAGDEQFF
TGCAGCGTTGAAATGGGGGCAGGCGATGAGCAGTTCTTC
>NA|TRBJ1-1|NA|TRBV29-1
CSVEQGGNTEAFF
TGCAGCGTTGAGCAGGGCGGGAACACTGAAGCTTTCTTT
>TRBD1|TRBJ1-2|NA|TRBV6-1
CASSERGTDYGYTF
TGTGCCAGCAGTGAAAGAGGGACAGACTATGGCTACACCTTC